This T cell receptor beta chain was sequenced during a study of T cell changes during pregnancy in multiple sclerosis. CDR3 size: 12 residues. Germline V lookup: CDR1 GTSNPN, CDR2 SVGIG (reference sequence). Trimming took 2 bases from V and 5 from J, leaving 9 bases between them. In its sample, this clone was seen a few times. TCRdb's table, derived via immunoSEQ multiplex PCR, lists solely in-frame clones and lacks some. The repertoire holds tens of thousands of clones, with 85% to 95% as singletons. This TCR came from a female donor with multiple sclerosis, enrolled in a pregnancy study. This sequence joins TRBV30 and TRBJ1-1; no definite D call. The material was CD4+ T cells from peripheral blood mononuclear cells, obtained in the third trimester of pregnancy. CDR3 loop: CAWSPTGTEAFF. For the CDR3, the DNA is TGTGCCTGGAGTCCGACGGGTACTGAAGCTTTCTTT.